These 27 T cell receptor beta chains share one sample of origin, sequenced in a study of shared clonotypes between healthy human individuals. The naive CD8 subset, CD45RO-negative cells positively selected for CCR7, excluded terminally differentiated effector memory CD45RA+ cells. The repertoire was sequenced with immunoSEQ multiplex PCR; TCRdb's copy has only in-frame clones and lacks some. The data show around 1.9 million clones, about 92% seen once. Sequenced material: naive CD8+ T cells from PBMCs. These receptors came from a man aged 18 to 35 in good health. Some clones in this sample may be carry-over from other donors' samples.

The rearrangement links TRBV7-3 to TRBJ2-1; 7 nucleotides line up with TRBD2. From germline, CDR1 is SGHTA and CDR2 FQGTGA. Trimming at V came to 5 bases and at J to 10 bases, leaving 14 bases not matched to a gene. The CDR3 length is 15 residues. CDR3 nucleotides: TGTGCCAGCAGCCCAGCGGGACTATCTGGAGGGGAGCAGTTCTTC. This codes for CASSPAGLSGGEQFF.

Written as DNA, the CDR3 is TGTGCCAGCAGTTCACGGCCGGGGGCCAATGAAAAACTGTTTTTT. Protein: CASSSRPGANEKLFF. This rearrangement joins TRBV27 to TRBJ1-4; the D gene is possibly TRBD1 (6 bases). CDR3 length equals 15 residues. The V gene's germline CDR1 is MNHEY and CDR2 SMNVEV (reference sequence). With 4 bases removed from V and 5 bases from J, the gap between germline ends came to 14 bases.

V gene TRBV27 combines with J gene TRBJ2-7, with a weak D call TRBD2 (5 bases). Deletions cut 0 bases from V and 4 bases from J, with 13 bases between. CDR1 and CDR2 (germline): MNHEY, SMNVEV (reference sequence). The CDR3 has 15 amino acids. The CDR3 nucleotides read TGTGCCAGCAGTTTATCGGCCGGGGTTGTTTACGAGCAGTACTTC. It specifies CASSLSAGVVYEQYF.

The chain uses TRBV5-1 and TRBJ2-3; D call uncertain. The germline gives CDR1 SGHRS, CDR2 YFSETQ. The CDR3 length is 15 residues. Trimming took off 6 bases at V and 0 bases at J, with 14 bases between the two ends. The CDR3 sequence is CASNWRHSSTDTQYF. CDR3 nucleotide sequence: TGCGCCAGCAATTGGCGTCACTCTAGCACAGATACGCAGTATTTT.

The chain combines TRBV7-3 with TRBJ2-2; D tentatively reads TRBD1 or TRBD2 (5 bases each). The germline V gene has CDR1 SGHTA and CDR2 FQGTGA. The CDR3 extends over 14 amino acids. V lost 1 base to trimming and J lost 6 bases, with 9 bases between them. CDR3 sequence: CASSLIGGPGELFF. CDR3 DNA sequence: TGTGCCAGCAGCTTAATTGGGGGTCCCGGGGAGCTGTTTTTT. The whole variable domain, remainder taken from reference TRBV7-3 and TRBJ2-2, is GAGVSQTPSNKVTEKGKYVELRCDPISGHTALYWYRQSLGQGPEFLIYFQGTGAADDSGLPNDRFFAVRPEGSVSTLKIQRTERGDSAVYLCASSLIGGPGELFFGEGSRLTVL.

The rearrangement joins TRBV13 to TRBJ2-7, with 9 bases lining up with TRBD1. Germline lookup yields CDR1 PRHDT and CDR2 FYEKMQ (reference sequence). The CDR3 totals 15 residues. V gave up 5 bases and J gave up 2 bases; unmatched junction bases: 7. CDR3 residues: CASSLGGQGTYEQYF. DNA for the CDR3: TGTGCCAGCAGCCTTGGGGGACAGGGAACCTACGAGCAGTACTTC.

The V call is TRBV27, the J call TRBJ2-2; D uncertain. CDR3 length equals 14 residues. Germline V gene sequence: CDR1 MNHEY, CDR2 SMNVEV (reference sequence). Trimming removed 2 bases at V and 8 bases at J, with 12 bases between. Here the CDR3 DNA reads TGTGCCAGCAGTTTAGCACAAAGCTATGGGGAGCTGTTTTTT. Translation: CASSLAQSYGELFF.

The V call is TRBV4-3, the J call TRBJ2-5; a possible D gene is TRBD1 (5 bases). V was trimmed by 0 bases and J by 5 bases, leaving 13 bases between them. The germline V gene has CDR1 LGHNA and CDR2 YSLEER. CDR3 size: 15 residues. DNA for the CDR3: TGCGCCAGCAGCCAAGATCCCCGGCCAGGGGAGACCCAGTACTTC. It encodes CASSQDPRPGETQYF.

This clone was seen a few times. Other DNA sequences in this specimen translate into the identical CDR3. J is TRBJ2-7 and V is TRBV28; 7 positions agree with TRBD2. The CDR3 spans 13 residues. J gave up 2 bases and V 3 bases, and 1 base lay outside the gene matches. Germline CDR1 reads MDHEN; CDR2 reads SYDVKM. The CDR3 coding sequence is TGTGCCAGCAGTTTCGGGACTACCTACGAGCAGTACTTC. Translating gives CASSFGTTYEQYF.

The chain joins TRBV30 to TRBJ2-2, with 8 bases identical to TRBD1. The CDR3 extends over 15 amino acids. Germline CDR1 is GTSNPN and CDR2 is SVGIG (reference sequence). Unmatched junction bases numbered 7, after V lost 2 bases and J lost 5 bases. The CDR3 spells CAWSSRDRLTGELFF. In nucleotides, the CDR3 is TGTGCCTGGAGTTCCCGGGACAGGCTTACCGGGGAGCTGTTTTTT.

The chain carries TRBV2 and TRBJ2-7; TRBD2 matches 7 bases. V shed 8 bases and J 3 bases; nucleotides not matched to a gene: 13. This CDR3 region has 15 residues. Germline loops: CDR1 SNHLY, CDR2 FYNNEI. The CDR3 reads CASLRGRAYHYEQYF. DNA for the CDR3: TGTGCCAGCCTCCGAGGGAGGGCTTACCACTACGAGCAGTACTTC.

V usage is TRBV9 and J usage is TRBJ2-2; D uncertain. The germline CDR1 and CDR2 sequences are SGDLS and YYNGEE. The CDR3 is 13 amino acids. Trimming stripped 2 bases from V and 6 bases from J, with 8 bases between. CDR3 nucleotides: TGTGCCAGCAGCGTTGCGAAGGCCGGGGAGCTGTTTTTT. This encodes CASSVAKAGELFF.

The chain recombines TRBV7-9 with TRBJ1-2; D is uncertain. V lost 5 bases and J lost 2, with 15 bases in between. The length of the CDR3 is 15 residues. Per germline, CDR1 SEHNR and CDR2 FQNEAQ (reference sequence). The CDR3 sequence: CASSTTPLENYGYTF. The CDR3 nucleotides are TGTGCCAGCAGCACCACCCCCTTGGAGAACTATGGCTACACCTTC.

V usage is TRBV4-3 and J usage is TRBJ2-5; unclear D gene. Between the trimmed V and J ends, which lost 0 bases and 3 bases, there was a span of 20 bases. The CDR3 consists of 18 residues. The germline V gene encodes CDR1 LGHNA and CDR2 YSLEER. The CDR3 DNA follows: TGCGCCAGCAGCCAAGAGTTTACCAGGACCCTCACGAAAGAGACCCAGTACTTC. Translating it yields CASSQEFTRTLTKETQYF.

The V call is TRBV6-4, the J call TRBJ2-1, with 8 bases that match TRBD2. The germline V gene encodes CDR1 MRHNA and CDR2 SNTAGT. The CDR3 covers 14 residues. V shed 6 bases, J shed 7 bases, and the junction held 8 bases outside the gene matches. CDR3 sequence reads: CASSSGTRGNEQFF. CDR3 in DNA: TGTGCCAGCAGCTCCGGGACTAGAGGTAATGAGCAGTTCTTC.

J is TRBJ1-2 and V is TRBV28; 7 bases are shared with TRBD1. Germline V gives CDR1 MDHEN, CDR2 SYDVKM. Losses at the gene ends were 5 bases for V and 5 bases for J; bases not matched to a gene: 14. This CDR3 is built from 16 residues. The CDR3 DNA reads TGTGCCAGCAGTGGCCCCGGGGAGGGGGCCGGTTATGGCTACACCTTC. Translation: CASSGPGEGAGYGYTF.

Comment on this clone: The sample has other DNA sequences that encode this CDR3 too. The rearrangement links TRBV27 to TRBJ1-5; D not resolved. Germline V gene lookup returns CDR1 MNHEY and CDR2 SMNVEV (reference sequence). The length of the CDR3 is 13 residues. V was pared by 6 bases and J by 4 bases, with 10 bases between. This chain's CDR3 is CASSPDWNQPQHF. Here the CDR3 DNA reads TGTGCCAGCAGCCCCGATTGGAATCAGCCCCAGCATTTT.

The count of this clone is one. The rearrangement uses TRBV6-1 and TRBJ1-1; D uncertain. Trimming removed 3 bases at V and 0 bases at J, with 8 bases between. The CDR3 runs 14 residues. Germline CDR1 and CDR2: MNHNS and SASEGT. CDR3 sequence reads: CASSELLMNTEAFF. CDR3 in DNA: TGTGCCAGCAGTGAGCTGTTGATGAACACTGAAGCTTTCTTT.

This clone occurred once. As DNA, the CDR3 is TGTGCCAGCTCACCTCCGACAGGGTTCTATGGCTACACCTTC. It specifies CASSPPTGFYGYTF. The chain joins TRBV18 to TRBJ1-2, with 7 bases lining up with TRBD1. Trimming cost V 3 bases and J 4 bases; bases outside gene matches: 5. The germline gives CDR1 KGHSH, CDR2 LQKENI. CDR3 length: 14 residues.

This clone was detected once. The chain uses TRBV6-6 and TRBJ2-5; the match to TRBD2 covers 7 bases. Unmatched junction bases numbered 12, after V lost 7 bases and J lost 1 base. Germline CDR1 is MNHNY and CDR2 is SVGAGI (reference sequence). CDR3 length: 16 amino acids. In nucleotides, the CDR3 is TGTGCCAGCACTAATCTAGCGGAGCCTCTCCAAGAGACCCAGTACTTC. Residues: CASTNLAEPLQETQYF.

This clone was seen once. This same CDR3 is encoded by further DNA sequences in the sample. The chain couples TRBV27 to TRBJ2-7, with D tentatively TRBD2 (7 bases). Germline V gives CDR1 MNHEY, CDR2 SMNVEV (reference sequence). Trimming shortened V by 3 bases and J by 4 bases, and 10 bases separated the two germline ends. The CDR3 is made up of 13 amino acids. The CDR3: CASSFRGGYEQYF. CDR3 DNA sequence: TGTGCCAGCAGTTTTAGGGGGGGGTACGAGCAGTACTTC.

The count of this clone is one. The V call is TRBV6-1, the J call TRBJ2-5; TRBD1 matches 9 bases. V was clipped by 3 bases and J by 5 bases; unmatched bases: 7. CDR3 length: 15 amino acids. Germline CDR1 and CDR2: MNHNS and SASEGT. CDR3 in amino acids: CASSDRDRVFETQYF. The CDR3, as DNA: TGTGCCAGCAGTGACCGGGACAGGGTATTCGAGACCCAGTACTTC.

V gene TRBV11-2 combines with J gene TRBJ2-7; 7 bases line up with TRBD1. The CDR3 extends over 15 amino acids. The junction had 8 bases not matched to a gene; V was cut back by 2 bases and J by 4 bases. Germline CDR1 SGHAT, CDR2 FQNNGV. This CDR3 is CASSLRGGNHYEQYF. CDR3 coding DNA: TGTGCCAGCAGCTTACGAGGGGGCAACCATTACGAGCAGTACTTC.

This chain joins TRBV5-6 and TRBJ2-1; the match to TRBD2 covers 7 bases. J was trimmed by 4 bases and V by 2 bases; bases with no gene match: 6. Germline CDR1 reads SGHDT; CDR2 reads YYEEEE. The CDR3 sequence is 15 residues long. The CDR3 DNA reads as TGTGCCAGCAGCTTAGGGGACTACTCTTACAATGAGCAGTTCTTC. Protein product: CASSLGDYSYNEQFF.

The rearrangement uses TRBV30 and TRBJ1-4; 10 bases match TRBD1. V lost 0 bases to trimming and J lost 6 bases; unmatched junction nucleotides: 1. The CDR3 contains 14 residues. CDR1 is GTSNPN and CDR2 is SVGIG in the germline V gene (reference sequence). In DNA, the CDR3 is TGTGCCTGGAGTGTAGGGACAGGGGATGAAAAACTGTTTTTT. Encoded protein: CAWSVGTGDEKLFF.

This clone has a handful of counts. The chain couples TRBV7-2 to TRBJ1-1, with D perhaps TRBD1 (5 bases). The CDR3 has 13 residues. Trimming pared 6 bases from V and 4 bases from J, leaving 12 bases between. Germline CDR1 is SGHTA and CDR2 is FQGNSA. The chain's CDR3 is CASRGGVGTEAFF. For the CDR3, the DNA is TGTGCCAGCAGGGGAGGGGTCGGCACTGAAGCTTTCTTT.

This chain connects TRBV19 to TRBJ2-1; 9 positions agree with TRBD1. CDR1 and CDR2 (germline): LNHDA, SQIVND (reference sequence). Trimming cost V 3 bases and J 9 bases; bases outside gene matches: 9. This CDR3 has 15 amino acids. This CDR3 is CASSMSPQGAGEQFF. In DNA, the CDR3 is TGTGCCAGTAGTATGTCGCCACAGGGGGCGGGTGAGCAGTTCTTC. The entire variable domain, with the rest obtained from reference TRBV19 and TRBJ2-1, is as follows: DGGITQSPKYLFRKEGQNVTLSCEQNLNHDAMYWYRQDPGQGLRLIYYSQIVNDFQKGDIAEGYSVSREKKESFPLTVTSAQKNPTAFYLCASSMSPQGAGEQFFGPGTRLTVL.